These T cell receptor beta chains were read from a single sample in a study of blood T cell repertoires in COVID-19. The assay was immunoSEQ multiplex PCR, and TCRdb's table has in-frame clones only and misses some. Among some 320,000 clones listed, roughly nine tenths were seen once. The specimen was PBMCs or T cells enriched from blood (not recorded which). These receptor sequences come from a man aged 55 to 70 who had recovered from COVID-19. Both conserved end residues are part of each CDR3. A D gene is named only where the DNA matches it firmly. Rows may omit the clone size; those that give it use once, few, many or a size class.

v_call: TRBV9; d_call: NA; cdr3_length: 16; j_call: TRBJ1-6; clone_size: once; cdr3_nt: TGTGCCAGCAGCGTAGCTGTCGAACAGGACGTTTCACCCCTCCACTTT; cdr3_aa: CASSVAVEQDVSPLHF
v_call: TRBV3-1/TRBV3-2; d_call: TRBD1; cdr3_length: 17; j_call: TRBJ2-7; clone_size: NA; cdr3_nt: TGTGCCAGCAGCCAAGGCAGAGGGACAGGGGGATTCTACGAGCAGTACTTC; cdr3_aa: CASSQGRGTGGFYEQYF
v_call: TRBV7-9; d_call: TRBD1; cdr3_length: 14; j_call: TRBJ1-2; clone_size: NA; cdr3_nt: TGTGCCAGCAGCTTACCAACAGGGGGAAATGGCTACACCTTC; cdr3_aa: CASSLPTGGNGYTF
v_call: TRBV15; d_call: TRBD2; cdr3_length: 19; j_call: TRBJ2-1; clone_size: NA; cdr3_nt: TGTGCCACCAGCAGAGATTATGTCGCTAGCGGCAGCTCCTACAATGAGCAGTTCTTC; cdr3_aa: CATSRDYVASGSSYNEQFF
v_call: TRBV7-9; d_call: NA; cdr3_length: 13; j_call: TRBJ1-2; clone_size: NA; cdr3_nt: TGTGCCAGCAGCCCCGACTATTGGTTCGGCTACACCTTC; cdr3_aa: CASSPDYWFGYTF
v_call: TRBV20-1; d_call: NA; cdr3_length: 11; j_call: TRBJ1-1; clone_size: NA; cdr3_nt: TGCAGTGCTTTCCAGGGGAATGAAGCTTTCTTT; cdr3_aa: CSAFQGNEAFF
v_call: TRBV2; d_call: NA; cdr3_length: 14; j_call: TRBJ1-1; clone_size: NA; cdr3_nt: TGTGCCAGCAGTAAGACAGGATTGAACACTGAAGCTTTCTTT; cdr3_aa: CASSKTGLNTEAFF
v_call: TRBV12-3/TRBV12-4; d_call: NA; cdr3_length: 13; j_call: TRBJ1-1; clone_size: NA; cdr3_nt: TGTGCCAGCAGTCGGGGGGGGTACACTGAAGCTTTCTTT; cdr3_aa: CASSRGGYTEAFF
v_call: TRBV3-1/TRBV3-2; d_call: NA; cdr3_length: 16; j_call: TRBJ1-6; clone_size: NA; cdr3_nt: TGTGCCAGCAGCCACTCCAGAGGGTCCTATAATTCACCCCTCCACTTT; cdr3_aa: CASSHSRGSYNSPLHF
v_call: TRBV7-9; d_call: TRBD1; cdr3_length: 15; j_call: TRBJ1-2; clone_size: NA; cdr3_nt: TGTGCCAGCAGCCCCGGAGTGAGGGGACAGGGTGGCTACACCTTC; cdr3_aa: CASSPGVRGQGGYTF
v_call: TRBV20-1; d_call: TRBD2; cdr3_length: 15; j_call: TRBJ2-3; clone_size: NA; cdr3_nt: TGCAGTGCCAGTAGGTGGGGAGGGAGCACAGATACGCAGTATTTT; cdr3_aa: CSASRWGGSTDTQYF
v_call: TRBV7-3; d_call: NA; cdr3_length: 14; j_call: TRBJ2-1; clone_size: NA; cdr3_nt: TGTGCCAGCGGACTGTCGGGAGTCTACAATGAGCAGTTCTTC; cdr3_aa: CASGLSGVYNEQFF
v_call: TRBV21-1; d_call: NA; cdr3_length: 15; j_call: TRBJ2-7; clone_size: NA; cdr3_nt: TGTGCCAGCACTCCCACAGGGGGCGGCGCCTACGAGCAGTACTTC; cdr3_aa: CASTPTGGGAYEQYF
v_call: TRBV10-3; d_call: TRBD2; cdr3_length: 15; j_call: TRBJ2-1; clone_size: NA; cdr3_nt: TGTGCCGCCGGGACTAGCGGGAACTCCTACAATGAGCAGTTCTTC; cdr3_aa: CAAGTSGNSYNEQFF
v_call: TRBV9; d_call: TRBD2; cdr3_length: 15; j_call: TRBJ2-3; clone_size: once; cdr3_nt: TGTGCCAGCAGCGTAGGGCTAGCGGACACAGATACGCAGTATTTT; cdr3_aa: CASSVGLADTDTQYF
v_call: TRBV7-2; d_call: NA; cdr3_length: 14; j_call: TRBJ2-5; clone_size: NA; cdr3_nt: TGTGCCAGCAGTCCCCATCAGGGAGGAGAGACCCAGTACTTC; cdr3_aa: CASSPHQGGETQYF
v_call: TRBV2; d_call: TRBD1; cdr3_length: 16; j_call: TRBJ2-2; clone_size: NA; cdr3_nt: TGTGCCAGCAGCCCCTATCGGACAGGGAACACCGGGGAGCTGTTTTTT; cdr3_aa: CASSPYRTGNTGELFF
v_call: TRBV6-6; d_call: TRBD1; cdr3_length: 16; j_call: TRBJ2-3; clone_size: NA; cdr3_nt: TGTGCCAGCAGTTACTCGACAGGGGCTGAGGCAGATACGCAGTATTTT; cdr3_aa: CASSYSTGAEADTQYF
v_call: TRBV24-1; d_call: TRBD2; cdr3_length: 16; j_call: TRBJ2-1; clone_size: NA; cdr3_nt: TGTGCCACCAGTGATACCGGGACTAGCGGAGGGACTGAGCAGTTCTTC; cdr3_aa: CATSDTGTSGGTEQFF
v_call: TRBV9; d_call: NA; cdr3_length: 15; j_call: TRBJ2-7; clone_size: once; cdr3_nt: TGTGCCAGCAGCGTAGGCGGGCAAAGCTCCTACGAGCAGTACTTC; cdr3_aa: CASSVGGQSSYEQYF
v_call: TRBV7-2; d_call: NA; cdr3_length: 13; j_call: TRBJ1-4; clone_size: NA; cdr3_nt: TGTGCCAGCAGCTTAATGATTCGGGAAAAACTGTTTTTT; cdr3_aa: CASSLMIREKLFF
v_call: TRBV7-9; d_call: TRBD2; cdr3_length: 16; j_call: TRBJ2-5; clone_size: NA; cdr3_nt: TGTGCCAGCAGCCCCTTAAGTGCGGGGGGGAAAGAGACCCAGTACTTC; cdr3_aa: CASSPLSAGGKETQYF